The clone carrying this TCR beta chain was seen only once. Different DNA sequences within this sample yield the same CDR3. The data belong to a study of radiation and T cells in renal cell carcinoma. Germline loops: CDR1 SGDLS, CDR2 YYNGEE. V dropped 2 bases and J dropped 0 bases, with 6 bases sitting between them. The CDR3 has 13 amino acids. Assay used: immunoSEQ multiplex PCR; TCRdb lists only in-frame clones, some missing. The sample shows 100,000 to 150,000 clones, 88% of them seen only once. Time point noted: blood 2 weeks post-SBRT. The treatment was: 15 Gy SBRT to primary tumor, nephrectomy 4 weeks later.

This specimen consisted of blood, obtained from a patient whose treatment included radiotherapy and nephrectomy. The chain is built from TRBV9 and TRBJ2-7; D is perhaps TRBD1 or TRBD2 (5 bases each). The TCR was taken from a woman in her seventies with renal cell carcinoma. The CDR3 nucleotides are TGTGCCAGCAGCGTGGGGGTCTCCTACGAGCAGTACTTC. This translates into CASSVGVSYEQYF.